These T cell receptor beta chains were read from a single sample in a study of blood T cell repertoires in COVID-19. Using immunoSEQ multiplex PCR, the repertoire was profiled, and TCRdb retains in-frame clones only, with some absent. The top ten hold less than 3% of the sample, which has about 250,000 clones, roughly 90% seen once. The sample comprised peripheral blood. These receptors all stem from a woman in her twenties or thirties with active or convalescent COVID-19. Each CDR3 is given with its conserved first and last residue. D genes are given only for firm matches. For some rows the clone size is stated as once, few or many, or as a class when expanded; others skip it.

J: TRBJ1-2; V: TRBV3-1/TRBV3-2; D: -; size: -; DNA: TGTGCCAGCAGCCAAGATTTCGGGAATCGGGGCTACACCTTC; CDR3: CASSQDFGNRGYTF
J: TRBJ2-2; V: TRBV15; D: -; size: -; DNA: TGTGCCACCAGCAGAGATGAGGTCGGGGAGCTGTTTTTT; CDR3: CATSRDEVGELFF
J: TRBJ2-7; V: TRBV6-5; D: TRBD1; size: -; DNA: TGTGCCAGCAGTTTTCAGGGACAGCTCTCCTACGAGCAGTACTTC; CDR3: CASSFQGQLSYEQYF
J: TRBJ1-5; V: TRBV2; D: -; size: -; DNA: TGTGCCAGCAGCCTACAGGGCGGGGGTAATCAGCCCCAGCATTTT; CDR3: CASSLQGGGNQPQHF
J: TRBJ2-7; V: TRBV30; D: -; size: -; DNA: TGTGCCTGGAGTGTACAGGTAGGGTCCTACGAGCAGTACTTC; CDR3: CAWSVQVGSYEQYF
J: TRBJ1-2; V: TRBV6-2/TRBV6-3; D: TRBD1; size: few; DNA: TGTGCCAGCAGTTTGGACAGGAGCTATGGCTACACCTTC; CDR3: CASSLDRSYGYTF
J: TRBJ1-6; V: TRBV4-3; D: -; size: -; DNA: TGCGCCAGCAGCCAAGATTTGGGAGTCGGGAGCTCCTATAATTCACCCCTCCACTTT; CDR3: CASSQDLGVGSSYNSPLHF
J: TRBJ2-1; V: TRBV2; D: TRBD2; size: -; DNA: TGTGCCAGCAGGGGACTAGCGGGGGGACACCGAGAATCCTACAATGAGCAGTTCTTC; CDR3: CASRGLAGGHRESYNEQFF
J: TRBJ1-6; V: TRBV7-2; D: -; size: -; DNA: TGTGCCAGCAGCTTAGGACAGATAGACAATTCACCCCTCCACTTT; CDR3: CASSLGQIDNSPLHF
J: TRBJ1-1; V: TRBV6-5; D: -; size: once; DNA: TGTGCCAGCAAGGAGAGGGTTGTTTTTTACACTGAAGCTTTCTTT; CDR3: CASKERVVFYTEAFF
J: TRBJ2-3; V: TRBV27; D: TRBD2; size: -; DNA: TGTGCCAGCAGTTCGGGGGGAGGTAGCACAGATACGCAGTATTTT; CDR3: CASSSGGGSTDTQYF
J: TRBJ2-1; V: TRBV6-2/TRBV6-3; D: TRBD2; size: -; DNA: TGTGCCAGCAGTTACGGACTAGCGGGCAATGAGCAGTTCTTC; CDR3: CASSYGLAGNEQFF
J: TRBJ2-3; V: TRBV4-2; D: -; size: -; DNA: TGTGCCAGCAGCCAAGGAGAGGTGGGGGCGGATACGCAGTATTTT; CDR3: CASSQGEVGADTQYF
J: TRBJ1-4; V: TRBV13; D: -; size: -; DNA: TGTGCCAGCAGCTCCGGGAGAGCGTCAACTAATGAAAAACTGTTTTTT; CDR3: CASSSGRASTNEKLFF
J: TRBJ1-2; V: TRBV6-5; D: TRBD1; size: -; DNA: TGTGCCAGCAGTTACTCCAGGACAGGGTCTAACTATGGCTACACCTTC; CDR3: CASSYSRTGSNYGYTF
J: TRBJ1-2; V: TRBV28; D: -; size: few; DNA: TGTGCCAGCAGTTTAAGACAGGTCACTAACTATGGCTACACCTTC; CDR3: CASSLRQVTNYGYTF
J: TRBJ1-5; V: TRBV18; D: -; size: -; DNA: TGTGCCAGCTCACCTACTATGGGGGGTGATCAGCCCCAGCATTTT; CDR3: CASSPTMGGDQPQHF
J: TRBJ2-1; V: TRBV27; D: TRBD2; size: -; DNA: TGTGCCAGCTCTCCTCTAGCGGGGGGCATGAGTGAGCAGTTCTTC; CDR3: CASSPLAGGMSEQFF
J: TRBJ1-5; V: TRBV25-1; D: -; size: -; DNA: TGTGCCAGCAGTGTTGACGGCCCAGGGCAGCCCCAGCATTTT; CDR3: CASSVDGPGQPQHF
J: TRBJ1-2; V: TRBV6-1; D: -; size: -; DNA: TGTGCCAGCAGTGAAGGTGTGGGCAATTACTATGGCTACACCTTC; CDR3: CASSEGVGNYYGYTF
J: TRBJ1-2; V: TRBV10-1; D: TRBD1; size: few; DNA: TGCGCCAGCAGTGAGACCGGGACAGTCTATGGCTACACCTTC; CDR3: CASSETGTVYGYTF
J: TRBJ2-3; V: TRBV7-3; D: TRBD2; size: few; DNA: TGTGCCAGCAGCCTAAGCGGGGCCCGCACAGATACGCAGTATTTT; CDR3: CASSLSGARTDTQYF
J: TRBJ2-2; V: TRBV6-2/TRBV6-3; D: TRBD1; size: once; DNA: TGTGCCAGCAGTTTCCGACAGGGGGGAATTGTCGGGGAGCTGTTTTTT; CDR3: CASSFRQGGIVGELFF
J: TRBJ2-1; V: TRBV5-6; D: TRBD1; size: -; DNA: TGTGCCAGCAGCATCCGGGACAGGGACCGTGAGCAGTTCTTC; CDR3: CASSIRDRDREQFF
J: TRBJ2-1; V: TRBV24-1; D: TRBD1; size: -; DNA: TGTGCCACCAGTGATCCCGGACAGGGGGTCTACAATGAGCAGTTCTTC; CDR3: CATSDPGQGVYNEQFF
J: TRBJ1-3; V: TRBV15; D: -; size: -; DNA: TGTGCCACCAGCAGAGATACAGTCCGCTCTGGAAACACCATATATTTT; CDR3: CATSRDTVRSGNTIYF
J: TRBJ2-4; V: TRBV6-4; D: TRBD2; size: -; DNA: TGTGCCAGCAGTGCTAGCCTGCGGGGGGGCGCCAAAAACATTCAGTACTTC; CDR3: CASSASLRGGAKNIQYF
J: TRBJ1-5; V: TRBV27; D: -; size: -; DNA: TGTGCCAGCCGACGGGGGGCCGGTATGAATAGCAATCAGCCCCAGCATTTT; CDR3: CASRRGAGMNSNQPQHF
J: TRBJ1-1; V: TRBV18; D: TRBD1; size: once; DNA: TGTGCCAGCTCAACGGGACAGGGTGGGTATACTGAAGCTTTCTTT; CDR3: CASSTGQGGYTEAFF
J: TRBJ2-3; V: TRBV5-1; D: TRBD2; size: -; DNA: TGCGCCAGCAGAGGCGGACTAGCTTCTGATACGCAGTATTTT; CDR3: CASRGGLASDTQYF
J: TRBJ2-2; V: TRBV7-2; D: TRBD2; size: once; DNA: TGTGCCAGCAGCCTGAGGACTAGCGGGGGGGCGAACACCGGGGAGCTGTTTTTT; CDR3: CASSLRTSGGANTGELFF
J: TRBJ2-3; V: TRBV4-1; D: -; size: -; DNA: TGCGCCAGCAGCCAAGAAACCCAGGCGGATACGCAGTATTTT; CDR3: CASSQETQADTQYF
J: TRBJ1-4; V: TRBV13; D: -; size: -; DNA: TGTGCCAGCAGCTTACATGGGGCCGCTAATGAAAAACTGTTTTTT; CDR3: CASSLHGAANEKLFF
J: TRBJ1-4; V: TRBV7-9; D: -; size: -; DNA: TGTGCCAGCAGCTCCCGGACAGAAAAACTGTTTTTT; CDR3: CASSSRTEKLFF
J: TRBJ2-5; V: TRBV27; D: TRBD2; size: -; DNA: TGTGCCAGCAATCGTGGACTAGCGCCTCAAGAGACCCAGTACTTC; CDR3: CASNRGLAPQETQYF
J: TRBJ1-2; V: TRBV3-1/TRBV3-2; D: TRBD1; size: -; DNA: TGTGCCAGCAGCCCCGGCGGCGGGACAGGTTTTAACTATGGCTACACCTTC; CDR3: CASSPGGGTGFNYGYTF
J: TRBJ2-2; V: TRBV9; D: TRBD1; size: -; DNA: TGTGCCAGCAGCGAGACAGGGGCACTTCACACCGGGGAGCTGTTTTTT; CDR3: CASSETGALHTGELFF
J: TRBJ2-2; V: TRBV30; D: TRBD1; size: -; DNA: TGTGCCTGGCAACCGGGACAGGGAGTGACCGGGGAGCTGTTTTTT; CDR3: CAWQPGQGVTGELFF
J: TRBJ2-1; V: TRBV4-1; D: TRBD2; size: -; DNA: TGCGCCAGCAGCCAAGTTACTAGCGGGACCTACAATGAGCAGTTCTTC; CDR3: CASSQVTSGTYNEQFF
J: TRBJ1-2; V: TRBV27; D: -; size: -; DNA: TGTGCCAGCAGTTTGAGCAGACAAACTAACTATGGCTACACCTTC; CDR3: CASSLSRQTNYGYTF
J: TRBJ1-5; V: TRBV28; D: -; size: -; DNA: TGTGCCAGCAGACCGGGGAGTCAGCCCCAGCATTTT; CDR3: CASRPGSQPQHF
J: TRBJ2-5; V: TRBV5-1; D: -; size: few; DNA: TGCGCCAGCAGCTTGGGGGCCCAGGCGTGGGAGACCCAGTACTTC; CDR3: CASSLGAQAWETQYF
J: TRBJ2-2; V: TRBV6-4; D: TRBD2; size: -; DNA: TGTGCCAGCAGTAGCGGGGGGAACACCGGGGAGCTGTTTTTT; CDR3: CASSSGGNTGELFF
J: TRBJ1-2; V: TRBV3-1/TRBV3-2; D: TRBD1; size: once; DNA: TGTGCCAGCAGCCAAGAAGGGACAGGGTGGGGCTACACCTTC; CDR3: CASSQEGTGWGYTF
J: TRBJ2-3; V: TRBV5-1; D: TRBD2; size: -; DNA: TGCGCCAGCAGGCGGGGGGCCAGCACAGATACGCAGTATTTT; CDR3: CASRRGASTDTQYF
J: TRBJ2-5; V: TRBV28; D: TRBD1; size: once; DNA: TGTGCCAGCAGTTTGGCGGGACAGGGGGGCCAAGAGACCCAGTACTTC; CDR3: CASSLAGQGGQETQYF